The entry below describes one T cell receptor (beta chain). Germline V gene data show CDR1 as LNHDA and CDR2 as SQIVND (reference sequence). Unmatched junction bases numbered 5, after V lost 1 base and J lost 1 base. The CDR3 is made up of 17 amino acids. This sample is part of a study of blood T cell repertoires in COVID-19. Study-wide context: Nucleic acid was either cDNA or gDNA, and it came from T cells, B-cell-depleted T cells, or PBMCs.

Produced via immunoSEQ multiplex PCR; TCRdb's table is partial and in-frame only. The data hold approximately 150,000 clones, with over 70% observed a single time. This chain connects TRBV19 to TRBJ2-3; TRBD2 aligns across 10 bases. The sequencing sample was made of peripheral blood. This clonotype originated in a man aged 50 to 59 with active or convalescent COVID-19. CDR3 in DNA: TGTGCCAGTAGTATAGGGACCGGGACTAGCGGCACAGATACGCAGTATTTT. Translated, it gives CASSIGTGTSGTDTQYF.